The 19 T cell receptor beta chains given below trace back to one sample, sequenced in a study of T cells after posttransplantation cyclophosphamide. The naive gate required viable CD3+CD4+ or CD3+CD8+ cells with CCR7+CD45RA+CD45RO-CD95-CD27+CD28+ phenotype. Using immunoSEQ multiplex PCR, the repertoire was profiled, and TCRdb retains in-frame clones only, with some absent. The sample yields roughly 32,000 clones, under 95% seen once. The specimen sequenced was naive CD4+ T cells sorted from PBMCs. The receptors shown here come from a woman aged 55-75 years in good health, CMV-negative, and a related stem cell transplant donor.

The V call is TRBV27, the J call TRBJ1-1; 7 bases match TRBD1. CDR3 length: 13 amino acids. The germline V gene encodes CDR1 MNHEY and CDR2 SMNVEV (reference sequence). J lost 7 bases, V lost 6 bases, and 8 bases had no gene match. The CDR3 bases are TGTGCCAGCAGCCTGACAGGGATAGGTGAAGCTTTCTTT. This gives the protein CASSLTGIGEAFF.

V usage is TRBV7-2 and J usage is TRBJ2-7; TRBD1 matches 7 bases. CDR1 and CDR2 from the germline V gene are SGHTA and FQGNSA. The V gene end was trimmed by 5 bases and the J gene end by 3 bases; junction bases not matched to a gene: 7. The CDR3 sequence is 14 residues long. The CDR3 DNA sequence: TGTGCCAGCAGCCCCCGGGACAGACGCTACGAGCAGTACTTC. Its translation: CASSPRDRRYEQYF.

This chain uses TRBV2 with TRBJ2-1, with no clear D. The V gene lost 8 bases and the J gene lost 6 bases, with 26 bases spanning the gap. CDR3 length: 17 residues. Germline assignment: CDR1 SNHLY and CDR2 FYNNEI. The CDR3 loop reads CASQQEVLPLPLNEQFF. Written as DNA, the CDR3 is TGTGCCAGCCAACAAGAAGTACTACCGTTGCCTCTCAATGAGCAGTTCTTC.

The chain links TRBV29-1 to TRBJ2-1; D is possibly TRBD2 (6 bases). CDR3 length: 16 amino acids. Germline CDR1 and CDR2: SQVTM and ANQGSEA. Trimming left V 2 bases short and J 3 bases short, with 17 bases between. CDR3 amino acids: CSVEKGGAQYYNEQFF. CDR3 bases: TGCAGCGTTGAAAAGGGCGGGGCCCAATACTACAATGAGCAGTTCTTC.

The chain has TRBV19 and TRBJ2-6, with a tentative D call TRBD2 (5 bases). Germline lookup yields CDR1 LNHDA and CDR2 SQIVND (reference sequence). Trimming removed 4 bases from V and 2 bases from J, with 9 bases in between. The CDR3 consists of 15 residues. The CDR3, as DNA: TGTGCCAGTAGTAGGGCGAGGGCTGGGGCCAACGTCCTGACTTTC. It encodes CASSRARAGANVLTF.

The chain employs TRBV4-1 and TRBJ1-2; 9 bases map to TRBD1. This CDR3 has 18 amino acids. Germline CDR1 reads MGHRA; CDR2 reads YSYEKL. Trimming took 2 bases from V and 4 from J; bases not matched to a gene: 14. For the CDR3, the DNA is TGCGCCAGCAGCCAATCTGGCGGGACAGGGTATCGCGGCTATGGCTACACCTTC. Its translation: CASSQSGGTGYRGYGYTF.

The V call is TRBV28, the J call TRBJ1-2; maybe TRBD1 (5 bases). This CDR3 has 13 amino acids. CDR1 and CDR2 (germline): MDHEN, SYDVKM. The V end lost 7 bases, the J end lost 8 bases, and 17 bases lay between the germline ends. The CDR3 loop reads CASTQRGLRGYTF. The DNA for the CDR3 is TGTGCCAGCACCCAGCGGGGGTTAAGAGGCTACACCTTC.

This rearrangement joins TRBV20-1 to TRBJ2-1; D gene unclear. The CDR3 sequence is 10 residues long. Germline CDR1 reads DFQATT; CDR2 reads SNEGSKA (reference sequence). V was clipped by 5 bases and J by 9 bases, with 8 bases between them. In nucleotides, the CDR3 is TGCAGTGCTCGCCGGGTTGAGCAGTTCTTC. It translates to CSARRVEQFF.

V and J are TRBV15 and TRBJ1-2; perhaps TRBD1 as D (6 bases). This CDR3 has 15 residues. The V end was cut by 2 bases, the J end by 3 bases, with 13 bases between. Germline V gene data show CDR1 as LNHNV and CDR2 as YYDKDF (reference sequence). The CDR3 loop is CATSRWTAYDYGYTF. The CDR3 DNA follows: TGTGCCACCAGCAGATGGACAGCCTACGACTATGGCTACACCTTC.

The V call is TRBV30, the J call TRBJ1-2; no definite D call. Trimming took 0 bases from V and 2 from J, leaving 7 bases between them. Germline values: CDR1 GTSNPN, CDR2 SVGIG (reference sequence). The CDR3 length is 13 residues. Written as DNA, the CDR3 is TGTGCCTGGAGTGTACGGGAGAACTATGGCTACACCTTC. Amino acid sequence: CAWSVRENYGYTF.

V usage is TRBV27 and J usage is TRBJ2-5; 8 nucleotides match TRBD1. CDR1 and CDR2 (germline): MNHEY, SMNVEV (reference sequence). The CDR3 loop spans 16 amino acids. After removal of 6 bases from V and 1 base from J, the junction contained 10 bases not matched to a gene. This CDR3 reads CASSMPTGDRQETQYF. CDR3 nucleotides: TGTGCCAGCAGCATGCCGACAGGGGACCGCCAAGAGACCCAGTACTTC.

This chain uses TRBV9 with TRBJ2-2, with D possibly being TRBD1 (5 bases). Germline assignment: CDR1 SGDLS and CDR2 YYNGEE. The V gene lost 0 bases and the J gene lost 3 bases, with 12 bases spanning the gap. The length of the CDR3 is 16 residues. The CDR3 coding sequence is TGTGCCAGCAGCGTAGATGGTCAGGGTTACACCGGGGAGCTGTTTTTT. As protein: CASSVDGQGYTGELFF.

The V call is TRBV5-1, the J call TRBJ2-7; 10 positions agree with TRBD2. The CDR3 covers 18 residues. CDR1 and CDR2 (germline): SGHRS, YFSETQ. V gave up 0 bases and J gave up 4 bases; unmatched junction bases: 13. DNA of the CDR3: TGCGCCAGCAGCTTGGAGGGCACTAGCGGGACCGTGGTGTACGAGCAGTACTTC. It codes for CASSLEGTSGTVVYEQYF.

The chain is built from TRBV27 and TRBJ2-5, with D perhaps matching TRBD2 (6 bases). The J call is doubtful: the DNA matches TRBJ2-7 better. CDR1 and CDR2 (germline): MNHEY, SMNVEV (reference sequence). CDR3 length equals 12 residues. In nucleotides, the CDR3 is TGTGCCAGCAGTCACGGGAGCTACGAGCAGTACTTC. The encoded protein is CASSHGSYEQYF.

This clone was seen a few times. The chain links TRBV18 to TRBJ2-4; D unresolved. The V gene lost 2 bases and the J gene lost 8 bases, with 7 bases spanning the gap. The CDR3 consists of 12 residues. Germline CDR1 and CDR2: KGHSH and LQKENI. CDR3 region: CASSPIGDIQYF. The CDR3 DNA sequence: TGTGCCAGCTCACCAATAGGAGACATTCAGTACTTC.

This clone was seen once. The chain uses TRBV2 and TRBJ2-4; 9 bases map to TRBD2. The V and J ends lost 11 bases and 4 bases, in that order; junction bases with no gene match: 15. Germline CDR1 is SNHLY and CDR2 is FYNNEI. The CDR3 contains 16 residues. CDR3 sequence reads: CARGGGQPRLKNIQYF. As DNA, the CDR3 is TGTGCCCGCGGGGGGGGACAGCCCCGATTAAAAAACATTCAGTACTTC.

The rearrangement uses TRBV11-2 and TRBJ1-2, with 8 positions matching TRBD1. J lost 8 bases, V lost 4 bases, and 6 bases had no gene match. Germline CDR1 reads SGHAT; CDR2 reads FQNNGV. This CDR3 region has 13 residues. Written as DNA, the CDR3 is TGTGCCAGCAGCTCCCAGGGGGCGCGCGGCTACACCTTC. Translating gives CASSSQGARGYTF.

The rearrangement links TRBV19 to TRBJ2-5; D not certain. With 7 bases removed from V and 7 bases from J, the gap between germline ends came to 10 bases. The CDR3 has 11 residues. The germline V gene encodes CDR1 LNHDA and CDR2 SQIVND (reference sequence). The CDR3 reads CASTNSGTQYF. Here the CDR3 DNA reads TGTGCCAGTACCAACTCAGGGACCCAGTACTTC.

This chain uses TRBV5-4 with TRBJ2-4; perhaps TRBD1 as D (7 bases). V was pared by 0 bases and J by 7 bases, with 17 bases between. The CDR3 loop spans 16 amino acids. Germline V gene lookup returns CDR1 SGHNT and CDR2 YYREEE (reference sequence). In DNA form, the CDR3 reads TGTGCCAGCAGCTTGGCCGGAGGGGGCCAAACGAACATTCAGTACTTC. Its translation is CASSLAGGGQTNIQYF.